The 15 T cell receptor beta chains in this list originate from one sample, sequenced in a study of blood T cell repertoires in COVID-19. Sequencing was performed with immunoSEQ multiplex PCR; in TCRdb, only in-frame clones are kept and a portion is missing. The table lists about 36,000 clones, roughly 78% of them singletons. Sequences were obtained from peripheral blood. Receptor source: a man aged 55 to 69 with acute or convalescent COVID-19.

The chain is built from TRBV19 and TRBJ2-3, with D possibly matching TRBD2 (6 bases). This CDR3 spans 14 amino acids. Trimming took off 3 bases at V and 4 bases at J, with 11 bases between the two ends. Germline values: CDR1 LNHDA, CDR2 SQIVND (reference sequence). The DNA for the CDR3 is TGTGCCAGTAGTATGACTAGTTTGGCAGATACGCAGTATTTT. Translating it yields CASSMTSLADTQYF.

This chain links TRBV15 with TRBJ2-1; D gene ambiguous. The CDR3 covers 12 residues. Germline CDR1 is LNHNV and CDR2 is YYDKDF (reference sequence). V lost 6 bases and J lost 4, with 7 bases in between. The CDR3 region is CATSSGYNEQFF. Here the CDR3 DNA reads TGTGCCACCAGTTCCGGTTACAATGAGCAGTTCTTC.

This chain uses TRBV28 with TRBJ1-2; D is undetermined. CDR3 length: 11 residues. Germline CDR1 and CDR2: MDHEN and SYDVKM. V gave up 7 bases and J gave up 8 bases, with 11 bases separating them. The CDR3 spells CASKGEGGYTF. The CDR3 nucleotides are TGTGCCAGCAAAGGAGAGGGCGGCTACACCTTC.

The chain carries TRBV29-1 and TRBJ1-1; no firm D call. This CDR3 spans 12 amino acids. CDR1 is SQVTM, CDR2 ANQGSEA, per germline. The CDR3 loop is CRAGRANTEAFF. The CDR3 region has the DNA TGCAGGGCTGGGAGGGCGAACACTGAAGCTTTCTTT.

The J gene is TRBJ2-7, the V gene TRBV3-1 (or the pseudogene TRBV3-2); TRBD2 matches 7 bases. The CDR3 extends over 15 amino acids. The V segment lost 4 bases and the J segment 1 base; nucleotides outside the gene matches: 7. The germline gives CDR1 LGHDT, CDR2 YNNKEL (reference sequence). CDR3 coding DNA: TGTGCCAGCAGCCTAGCCGGGACTAAATCCTACGAGCAGTACTTC. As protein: CASSLAGTKSYEQYF.

The CDR3 nucleotides are TGTGCCAGCAGCATATCGTCGGGGTCGCACTACTACGAGCAGTACTTC. Translation gives CASSISSGSHYYEQYF. The chain uses TRBV11-2 and TRBJ2-7; the D gene is possibly TRBD2 (5 bases). The V end lost 5 bases, the J end lost 3 bases, and 20 bases lay between the germline ends. CDR1 is SGHAT and CDR2 is FQNNGV in the germline V gene. This CDR3 contains 16 residues.

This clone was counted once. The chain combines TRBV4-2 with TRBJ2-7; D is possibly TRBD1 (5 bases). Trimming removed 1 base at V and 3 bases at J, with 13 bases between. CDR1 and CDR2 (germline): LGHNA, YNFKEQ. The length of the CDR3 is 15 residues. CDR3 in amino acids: CASSQAPSQGYEQYF. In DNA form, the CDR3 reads TGTGCCAGCAGCCAAGCTCCGTCTCAGGGCTACGAGCAGTACTTC.

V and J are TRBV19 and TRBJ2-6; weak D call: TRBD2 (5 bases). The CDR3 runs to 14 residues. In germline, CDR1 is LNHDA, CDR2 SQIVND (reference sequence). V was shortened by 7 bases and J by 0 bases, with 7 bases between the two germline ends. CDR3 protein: CASNRDSGANVLTF. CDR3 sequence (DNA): TGTGCCAGTAATCGGGACTCTGGGGCCAACGTCCTGACTTTC.

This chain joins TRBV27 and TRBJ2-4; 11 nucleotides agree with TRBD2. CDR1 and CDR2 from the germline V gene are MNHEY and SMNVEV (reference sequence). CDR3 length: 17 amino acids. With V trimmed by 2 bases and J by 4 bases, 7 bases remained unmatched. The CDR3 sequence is CASSLEGLAGRKNIQYF. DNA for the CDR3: TGTGCCAGCAGTTTAGAAGGACTAGCGGGCCGGAAAAACATTCAGTACTTC.

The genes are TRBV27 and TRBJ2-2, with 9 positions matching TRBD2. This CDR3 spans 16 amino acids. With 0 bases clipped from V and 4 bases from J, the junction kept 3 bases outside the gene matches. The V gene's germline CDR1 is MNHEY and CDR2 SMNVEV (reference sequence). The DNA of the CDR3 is TGTGCCAGCAGTTTATCGGGACTAGCTAGCACCGGGGAGCTGTTTTTT. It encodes CASSLSGLASTGELFF.

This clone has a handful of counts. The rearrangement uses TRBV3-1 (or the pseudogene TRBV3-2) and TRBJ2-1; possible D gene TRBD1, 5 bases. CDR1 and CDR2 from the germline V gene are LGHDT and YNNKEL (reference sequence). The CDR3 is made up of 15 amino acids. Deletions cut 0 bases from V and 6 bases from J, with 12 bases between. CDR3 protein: CASSQDLARVNEQFF. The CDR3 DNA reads TGTGCCAGCAGCCAAGATCTGGCCAGGGTCAATGAGCAGTTCTTC.

CDR3: CATSDLGRNYGYTF. The DNA for the CDR3 is TGTGCCACCAGTGATTTGGGCAGGAACTATGGCTACACCTTC. The chain has TRBV24-1 and TRBJ1-2; D uncertain. Per the germline V gene, CDR1 is KGHDR and CDR2 is SFDVKD. V lost 0 bases and J lost 2, with 6 bases in between. There are 14 residues in the CDR3.

The CDR3 sequence: CASSYPTGGTYNEQFF. CDR3 DNA sequence: TGTGCCAGCAGTTACCCTACAGGGGGCACCTACAATGAGCAGTTCTTC. This sequence joins TRBV6-2 or TRBV6-3 and TRBJ2-1; 9 nucleotides agree with TRBD1. There are 16 residues in the CDR3. After removal of 2 bases from V and 2 bases from J, the junction contained 4 bases not matched to a gene. Germline V gene sequence: CDR1 MNHEY, CDR2 SVGEGT.

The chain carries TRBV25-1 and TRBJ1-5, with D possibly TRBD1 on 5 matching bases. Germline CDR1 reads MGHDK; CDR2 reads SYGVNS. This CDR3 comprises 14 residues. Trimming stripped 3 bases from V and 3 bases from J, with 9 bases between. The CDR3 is CASSDSGNNQPQHF. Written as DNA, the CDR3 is TGTGCCAGCAGTGATTCAGGGAACAATCAGCCCCAGCATTTT. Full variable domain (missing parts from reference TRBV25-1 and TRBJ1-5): EADIYQTPRYLVIGTGKKITLECSQTMGHDKMYWYQQDPGMELHLIHYSYGVNSTEKGDLSSESTVSRIRTEHFPLTLESARPSHTSQYLCASSDSGNNQPQHFGDGTRLSIL.

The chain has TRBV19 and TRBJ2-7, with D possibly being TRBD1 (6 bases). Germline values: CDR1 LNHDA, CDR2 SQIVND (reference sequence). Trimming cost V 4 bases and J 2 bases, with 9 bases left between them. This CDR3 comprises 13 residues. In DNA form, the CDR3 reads TGTGCCAGTAGTAAACAGGGTCCCTACGAGCAGTACTTC. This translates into CASSKQGPYEQYF.